This T cell receptor (beta chain) was captured by sequencing in a study of T cells in Graves' hyperthyroidism and ophthalmopathy. RNA transcripts were the template for amplifying TCR beta CDR3 regions. Initially, a first-round RT-PCR of the TCR CDR3 employed the HTBI primer set. MiXCR, applied by TCRdb to the multiplex PCR reads, yields one record per CDR3 protein. The sample holds 610,000 or so distinct CDR3 sequences, just over 45% seen once. The sample holds many counts of this clonotype. Germline V gives CDR1 MNHEY, CDR2 SVGAGI. CDR3 length: 15 residues. With 0 bases removed from V and 1 base from J, the gap between germline ends came to 9 bases.

The sequence came from a woman between 18 and 30 years old with Graves' hyperthyroidism. The material sequenced was peripheral blood or thyroid tissue (not recorded which). The rearrangement joins TRBV6-5 to TRBJ1-1; D is unresolved. CDR3 sequence reads: CASSYSTSGNTEAFF. The DNA of the CDR3 is TGTGCCAGCAGTTACTCGACTAGTGGGAACACTGAAGCTTTCTTT.